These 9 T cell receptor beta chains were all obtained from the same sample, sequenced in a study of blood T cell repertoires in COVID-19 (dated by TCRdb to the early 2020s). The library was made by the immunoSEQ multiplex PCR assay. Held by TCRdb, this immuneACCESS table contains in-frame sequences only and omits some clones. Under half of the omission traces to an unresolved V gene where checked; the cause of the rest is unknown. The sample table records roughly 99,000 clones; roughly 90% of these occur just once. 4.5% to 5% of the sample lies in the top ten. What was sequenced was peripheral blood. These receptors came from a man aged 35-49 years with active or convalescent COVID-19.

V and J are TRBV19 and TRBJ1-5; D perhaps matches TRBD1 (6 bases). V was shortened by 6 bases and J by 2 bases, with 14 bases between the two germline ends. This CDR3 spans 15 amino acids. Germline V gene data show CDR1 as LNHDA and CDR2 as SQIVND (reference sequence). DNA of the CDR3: TGTGCCAGTAGCGGCAGGGGTTTTGGCAATCAGCCCCAGCATTTT. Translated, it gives CASSGRGFGNQPQHF.

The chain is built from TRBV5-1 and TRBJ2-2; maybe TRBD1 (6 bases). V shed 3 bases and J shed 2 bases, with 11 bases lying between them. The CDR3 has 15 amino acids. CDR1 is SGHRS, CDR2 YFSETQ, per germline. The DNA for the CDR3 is TGCGCCAGCAGCTCACAGGGTTTTAACACCGGGGAGCTGTTTTTT. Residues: CASSSQGFNTGELFF. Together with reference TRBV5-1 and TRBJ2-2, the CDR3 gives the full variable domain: KAGVTQTPRYLIKTRGQQVTLSCSPISGHRSVSWYQQTPGQGLQFLFEYFSETQRNKGNFPGRFSGRQFSNSRSEMNVSTLELGDSALYLCASSSQGFNTGELFFGEGSRLTVL.

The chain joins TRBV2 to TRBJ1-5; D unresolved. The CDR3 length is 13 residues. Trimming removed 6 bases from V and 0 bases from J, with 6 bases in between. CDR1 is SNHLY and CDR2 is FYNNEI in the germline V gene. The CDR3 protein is CASSTDSNQPQHF. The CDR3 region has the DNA TGTGCCAGCAGCACAGATAGCAATCAGCCCCAGCATTTT.

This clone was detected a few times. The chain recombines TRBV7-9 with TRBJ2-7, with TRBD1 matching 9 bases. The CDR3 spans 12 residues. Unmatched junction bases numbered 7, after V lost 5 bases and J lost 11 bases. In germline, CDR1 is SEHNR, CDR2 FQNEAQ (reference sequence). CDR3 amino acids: CASSGRTGGKYF. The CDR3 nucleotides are TGTGCCAGCAGCGGGCGTACAGGGGGCAAGTACTTC.

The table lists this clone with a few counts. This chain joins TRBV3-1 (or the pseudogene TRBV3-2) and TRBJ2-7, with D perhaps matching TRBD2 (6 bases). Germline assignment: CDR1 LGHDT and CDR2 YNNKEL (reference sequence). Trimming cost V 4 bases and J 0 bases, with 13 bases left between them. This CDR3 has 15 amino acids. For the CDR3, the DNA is TGTGCCAGCAGCCGAAGCGGGTCCCTCTCCTACGAGCAGTACTTC. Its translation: CASSRSGSLSYEQYF.

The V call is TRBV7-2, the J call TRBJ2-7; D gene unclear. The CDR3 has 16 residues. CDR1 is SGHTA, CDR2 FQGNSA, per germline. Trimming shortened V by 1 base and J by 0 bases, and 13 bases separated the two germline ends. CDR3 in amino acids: CASSLVGGVSSYEQYF. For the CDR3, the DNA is TGTGCCAGCAGCTTAGTTGGCGGAGTGAGCTCCTACGAGCAGTACTTC.

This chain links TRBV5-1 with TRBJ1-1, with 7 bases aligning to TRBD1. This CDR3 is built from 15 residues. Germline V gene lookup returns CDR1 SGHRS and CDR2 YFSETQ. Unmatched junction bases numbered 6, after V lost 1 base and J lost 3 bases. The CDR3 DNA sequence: TGCGCCAGCAGCTTGTCTACTACAGGGGACACTGAAGCTTTCTTT. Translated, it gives CASSLSTTGDTEAFF.

The CDR3 coding sequence is TGTGCCAGCAGCCCGGGGGGAGGGTGGGTAACTGAAGCTTTCTTT. Protein sequence: CASSPGGGWVTEAFF. The chain is built from TRBV14 and TRBJ1-1; a possible D gene is TRBD1 (5 bases). The CDR3 totals 15 residues. Germline lookup yields CDR1 SGHDN and CDR2 FVKESK. V was pared by 4 bases and J by 5 bases, with 17 bases between.

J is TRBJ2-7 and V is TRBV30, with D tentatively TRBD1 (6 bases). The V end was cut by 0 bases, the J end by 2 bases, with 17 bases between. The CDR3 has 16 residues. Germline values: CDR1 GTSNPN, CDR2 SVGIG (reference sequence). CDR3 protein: CAWSVQAWGLPYEQYF. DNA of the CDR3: TGTGCCTGGAGTGTTCAGGCTTGGGGGCTTCCCTACGAGCAGTACTTC.